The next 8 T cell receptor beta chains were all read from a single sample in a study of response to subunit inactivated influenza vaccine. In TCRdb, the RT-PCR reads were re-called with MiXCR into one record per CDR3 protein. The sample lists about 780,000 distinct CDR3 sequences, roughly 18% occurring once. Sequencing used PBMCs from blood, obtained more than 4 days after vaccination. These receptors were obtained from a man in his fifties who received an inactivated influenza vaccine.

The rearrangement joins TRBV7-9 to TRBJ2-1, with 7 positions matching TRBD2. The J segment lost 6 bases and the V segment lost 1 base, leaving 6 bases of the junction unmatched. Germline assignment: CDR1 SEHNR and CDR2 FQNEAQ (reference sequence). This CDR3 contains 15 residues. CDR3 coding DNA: TGTGCCAGCAGCTTAGGGCGGGAGCGGGTCAATGAGCAGTTCTTC. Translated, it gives CASSLGRERVNEQFF.

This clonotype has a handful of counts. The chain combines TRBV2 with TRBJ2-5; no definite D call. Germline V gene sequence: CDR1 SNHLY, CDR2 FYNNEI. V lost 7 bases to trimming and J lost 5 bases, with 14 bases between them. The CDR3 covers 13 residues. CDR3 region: CASNGRVGETQYF. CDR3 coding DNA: TGTGCCAGCAACGGACGGGTTGGGGAGACCCAGTACTTC.

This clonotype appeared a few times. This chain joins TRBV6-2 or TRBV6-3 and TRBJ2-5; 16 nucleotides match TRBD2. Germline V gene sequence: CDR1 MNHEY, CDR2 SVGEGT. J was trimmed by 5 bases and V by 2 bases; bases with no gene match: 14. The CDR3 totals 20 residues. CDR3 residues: CASSYLSAGTSGGALETQYF. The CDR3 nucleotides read TGTGCCAGCAGTTACCTCTCAGCCGGGACTAGCGGGGGGGCTTTGGAGACCCAGTACTTC.

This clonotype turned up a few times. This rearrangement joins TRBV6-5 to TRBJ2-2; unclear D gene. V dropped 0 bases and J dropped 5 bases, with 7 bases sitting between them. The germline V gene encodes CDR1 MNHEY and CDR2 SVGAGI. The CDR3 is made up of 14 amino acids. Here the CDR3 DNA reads TGTGCCAGCAGTTACTCGAAGTTTACCGGGGAGCTGTTTTTT. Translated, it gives CASSYSKFTGELFF.

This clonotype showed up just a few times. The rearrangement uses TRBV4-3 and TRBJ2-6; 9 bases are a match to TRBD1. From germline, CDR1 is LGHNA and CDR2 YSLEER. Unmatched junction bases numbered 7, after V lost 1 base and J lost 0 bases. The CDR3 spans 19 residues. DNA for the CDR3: TGCGCCAGCAGCCAAGCTCTCGGGACAGGGTACTCTGGGGCCAACGTCCTGACTTTC. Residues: CASSQALGTGYSGANVLTF.

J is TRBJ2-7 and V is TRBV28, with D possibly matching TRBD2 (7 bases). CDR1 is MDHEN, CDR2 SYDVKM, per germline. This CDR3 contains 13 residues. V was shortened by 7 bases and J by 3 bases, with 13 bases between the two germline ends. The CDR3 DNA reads TGTGCCAGCATCAAGGGGGGGAACTACGAGCAGTACTTC. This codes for CASIKGGNYEQYF.

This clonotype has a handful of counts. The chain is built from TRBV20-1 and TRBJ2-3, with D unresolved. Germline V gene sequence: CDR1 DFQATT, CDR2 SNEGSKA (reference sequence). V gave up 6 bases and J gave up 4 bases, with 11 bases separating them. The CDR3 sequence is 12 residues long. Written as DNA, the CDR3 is TGCAGTGCCCGATCCGTCCCAGATACGCAGTATTTT. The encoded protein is CSARSVPDTQYF.

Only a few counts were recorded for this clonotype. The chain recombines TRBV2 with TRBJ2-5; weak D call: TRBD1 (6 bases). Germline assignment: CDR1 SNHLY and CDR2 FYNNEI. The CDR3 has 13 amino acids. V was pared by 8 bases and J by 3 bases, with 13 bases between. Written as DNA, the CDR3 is TGTGCCAGCGGATGGGACACCAAAGAGACCCAGTACTTC. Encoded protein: CASGWDTKETQYF. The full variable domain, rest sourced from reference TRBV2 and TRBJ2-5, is EPEVTQTPSHQVTQMGQEVILRCVPISNHLYFYWYRQILGQKVEFLVSFYNNEISEKSEIFDDQFSVERPDGSNFTLKIRSTKLEDSAMYFCASGWDTKETQYFGPGTRLLVL.